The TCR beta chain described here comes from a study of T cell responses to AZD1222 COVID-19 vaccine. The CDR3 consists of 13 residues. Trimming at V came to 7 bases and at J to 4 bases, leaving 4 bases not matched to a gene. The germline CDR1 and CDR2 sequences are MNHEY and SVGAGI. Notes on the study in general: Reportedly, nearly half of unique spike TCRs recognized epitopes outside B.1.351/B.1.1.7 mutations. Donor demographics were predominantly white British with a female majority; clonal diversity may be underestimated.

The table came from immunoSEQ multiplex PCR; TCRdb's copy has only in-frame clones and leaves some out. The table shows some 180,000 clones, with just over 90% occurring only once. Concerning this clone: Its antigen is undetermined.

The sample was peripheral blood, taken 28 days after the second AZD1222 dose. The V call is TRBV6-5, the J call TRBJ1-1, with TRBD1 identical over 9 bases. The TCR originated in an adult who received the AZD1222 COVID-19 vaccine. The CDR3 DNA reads TGTGCCAGCAATCTACAGGGGGCCACTGAAGCTTTCTTT. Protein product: CASNLQGATEAFF.